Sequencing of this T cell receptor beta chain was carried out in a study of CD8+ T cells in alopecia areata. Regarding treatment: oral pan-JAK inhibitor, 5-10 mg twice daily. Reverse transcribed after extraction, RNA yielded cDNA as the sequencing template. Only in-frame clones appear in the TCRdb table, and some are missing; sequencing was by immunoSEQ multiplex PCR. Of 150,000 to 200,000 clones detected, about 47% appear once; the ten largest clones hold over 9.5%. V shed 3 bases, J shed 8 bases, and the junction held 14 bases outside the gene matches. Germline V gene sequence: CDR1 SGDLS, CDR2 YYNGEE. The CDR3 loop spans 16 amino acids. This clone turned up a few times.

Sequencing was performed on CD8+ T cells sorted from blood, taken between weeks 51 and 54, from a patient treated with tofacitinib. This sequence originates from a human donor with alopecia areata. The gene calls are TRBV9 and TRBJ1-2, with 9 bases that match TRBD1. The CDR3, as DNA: TGTGCCAGCAGCGGGACAGGGGCCAAGCCCCTGGGAGGCTACACCTTC. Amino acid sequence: CASSGTGAKPLGGYTF.